This section outlines one TCR beta chain sequence together with its context. Its antigen is currently not known. Per-base quality was not reported, and no clone a single base away is much larger than it. The CDR3, cysteine through phenylalanine, is 15 amino acids long. Solely the CDR3 DNA is kept, with 45 bases framed from the first base. V was cut back by 3 bases and J by 8 bases, leaving a gap of 18 bases between them. The germline V gene yields SGDLS for CDR1 and YYNGEE for CDR2. Each donor gave one peripheral blood draw, about 110 mL on average, collected into heparinised tubes. Using a panel that included CD45RO, CCR7, CD25, CD127, CD95 and CD27, naive, central memory, regulatory and stem cell-like memory CD4+ T cells were sorted on a BD FACSAria II. A purity above 95% was achieved for all sorted populations. PBMCs were isolated immediately by Lymphoprep density gradient centrifugation and stained directly without culture. So that batch effects would be minimized, each experiment stained and sorted samples in pairs, pairing one healthy donor with one patient.

This sample is part of a study of beta chain features in type 1 diabetes (dated by TCRdb to the late 2010s). Looking at the study overall: Mean age, gender distribution, total cell number and subset yield were not different between patients and healthy donors. In the study, recently diagnosed type 1 diabetes patients and matched healthy donors were compared on the TCRB repertoires of their sorted circulating CD4+ T cell subsets. A total of about 110 million sorted cells were examined across all samples, and the number of cells per subset was strongly correlated with RNA yield. Whereas all 30 or so donors provided naive and central memory subsets, regulatory and stem cell-like memory subsets were isolated from just 8 patients and roughly 8 healthy donors.

The entire amount of isolated RNA was reverse transcribed using the High Capacity cDNA Reverse Transcription Kit, so the sequenced TCRB transcripts were expressed ones. Naive, central memory and regulatory T cell samples underwent deep immunoSEQ sequencing, averaging about 3.5 million total reads per sample. Sorted cells were lysed in RLT buffer, and RNA was extracted using DNase-treated RNeasy Micro or Mini kits according to cell number. Each cell subset was processed separately to prevent cross-contamination, with patient and healthy donor samples processed together. Using the immunoSEQ multiplex PCR, TCRB sequences were amplified from cDNA into 87-bp fragments spanning the CDR3 region. Sequencing of the amplicons was performed on the Illumina HiSeq platform. For the original study's pipeline: Synthetic template baselines were used to correct PCR bias computationally, reads within Hamming distance 2 were collapsed, and singletons that could not be merged were discarded. By aligning reads against IMGT, V, D and J genes, CDR3 length, and insertions or deletions at six rearrangement sites were assigned. Within each subset, clonotype counts were normalized to sorted cell number, after which true diversity and Gini coefficients were computed with the tcR R package. Repertoire sharing was quantified using the overlap coefficient calculated on TCRB nucleotide sequences. TCRdb obtained this table from immuneACCESS and retained in-frame rearrangements with V and J assigned. These tables miss some clones; where compared with another copy, unresolved V genes account for less than half of the shortfall, and the remainder is unexplained. That table is the source of V, J and clone size, and D and trimming were worked out from the DNA. For this sample there are about 150,000 clones; over 9% appear just once. Of the sample, approximately 0.46% is held by the ten largest clones.

General findings and caveats noted by the study authors: Patients with type 1 diabetes made fewer insertions and deleted more nucleotides at VDJ recombination sites, implying thymic rearrangement abnormalities. Because the HLA sub-analyses included only small numbers of individuals, any influence of HLA type on TCRB rearrangement was left unresolved. A moderate but significant shortening of TCRB CDR3 length was observed in type 1 diabetes patients in all four CD4+ subsets. Naive, central memory and regulatory TCRB repertoires appeared more similar among patients than among healthy donors. Sequencing cDNA rather than genomic DNA could over-represent highly expressing activated cells, although activation and CD3 levels did not differ between groups. PCR might favor shorter templates, but patient and control samples were amplified and corrected together, so any skew would affect both groups equally.

The sequencing input was central memory CD4+ T cells from blood. The V and J segments used are TRBV9 and TRBJ2-1, and perhaps TRBD2 as D gene, on 6 matching bases. The TCR originated in a young man with type 1 diabetes. The bases read TGTGCCAGCAGCGCTACCCCAGCGGGTCTGTATGAGCAGTTCTTC. Its product reads: CASSATPAGLYEQFF.